The 24 T cell receptor beta chains reported below all come from one sample, sequenced in a study of a mutant IDH1 vaccine in newly diagnosed glioma. Time point noted: week 5, during vaccination. With topical imiquimod, each dose of the vaccine consisted of 300 ug of mutant IDH1 20-mer peptide. These TCRs' antigens remain unknown. Profiled with immunoSEQ multiplex PCR; TCRdb holds only in-frame clones, not every one. The table includes 25,000 to 30,000 clones, approximately 80% detected once. The sequences come from PBMCs, collected from a glioma patient whose treatment included an IDH1 peptide vaccine. Source of these receptors: a man aged 35-49 years with glioma.

This clone is classed as medium-sized. The chain carries TRBV10-1 and TRBJ2-1, with D possibly TRBD1 on 6 matching bases. The CDR3 is 18 residues long. Germline-derived CDR1 and CDR2 are WNHNN and SYGVQD (reference sequence). The V and J ends lost 6 bases and 5 bases respectively, with 26 bases between them. The CDR3 coding sequence is TGCGCCAGCAGCGCCATTTACCAGGGGTTCGAGATTAACAATGAGCAGTTCTTC. Protein product: CASSAIYQGFEINNEQFF.

The chain couples TRBV2 to TRBJ2-3; D is undetermined. CDR1 is SNHLY, CDR2 FYNNEI, per germline. CDR3 length: 13 amino acids. Trimming left V 3 bases short and J 5 bases short, with 9 bases between. DNA of the CDR3: TGTGCCAGCAGTGAGCAGGAAGGAGATACGCAGTATTTT. Translated: CASSEQEGDTQYF.

The chain has TRBV7-2 and TRBJ2-5; tentatively, D is TRBD1 (6 bases). The CDR3 is made up of 15 amino acids. The ends were cut back, 1 base at V and 2 bases at J, with 11 bases in the middle. Germline CDR1 is SGHTA and CDR2 is FQGNSA. This chain's CDR3 is CASSLVIQGQETQYF. CDR3 bases: TGTGCCAGCAGCTTAGTTATCCAGGGGCAAGAGACCCAGTACTTC. Together with reference TRBV7-2 and TRBJ2-5, the CDR3 gives the full variable domain: GAGVSQSPSNKVTEKGKDVELRCDPISGHTALYWYRQSLGQGLEFLIYFQGNSAPDKSGLPSDRFSAERTGGSVSTLTIQRTQQEDSAVYLCASSLVIQGQETQYFGPGTRLLVL.

This clone is deemed medium-sized (0.01 to 0.1%). The V call is TRBV10-2, the J call TRBJ2-1; 10 nucleotides line up with TRBD2. Germline-derived CDR1 and CDR2 are WSHSY and SAAADI. The CDR3 covers 16 residues. V shed 2 bases and J 8 bases; nucleotides not matched to a gene: 9. This chain's CDR3 is CASSEASGSGRDEQFF. CDR3 in DNA: TGCGCCAGCAGTGAGGCTAGCGGGAGCGGCAGGGATGAGCAGTTCTTC.

The J gene is TRBJ2-3, the V gene TRBV7-2, with 11 bases aligning to TRBD2. Germline values: CDR1 SGHTA, CDR2 FQGNSA. The CDR3 sequence is 18 residues long. V lost 5 bases to trimming and J lost 0 bases; unmatched junction nucleotides: 10. DNA for the CDR3: TGTGCCAGCAGCCCTCTGGGGACTAGCGGAGATAGCACAGATACGCAGTATTTT. It yields the protein CASSPLGTSGDSTDTQYF.

The V gene is TRBV9, the J gene TRBJ2-2, with D uncertain. The CDR3 length is 13 residues. V was cut by 0 bases and J by 5 bases, with 5 bases left in between. The germline V gene has CDR1 SGDLS and CDR2 YYNGEE. CDR3 sequence: CASSVATTGELFF. For the CDR3, the DNA is TGTGCCAGCAGCGTAGCGACTACCGGGGAGCTGTTTTTT.

J is TRBJ1-2 and V is TRBV4-2, with a weak D call TRBD1 (5 bases). CDR1 LGHNA and CDR2 YNFKEQ come from the germline V gene. The CDR3 loop spans 15 amino acids. Trimming took off 5 bases at V and 0 bases at J, with 13 bases between the two ends. The CDR3 loop is CASSTPGESNYGYTF. The CDR3 DNA reads as TGTGCCAGCAGCACCCCGGGGGAATCTAACTATGGCTACACCTTC.

By share, this clone counts as medium-sized. V is TRBV6-1 and J is TRBJ2-2; 8 bases fit TRBD1. Germline trimming cut 7 bases from V and 3 bases from J; bases unmatched to any gene: 4. Germline loops: CDR1 MNHNS, CDR2 SASEGT. The CDR3 has 14 amino acids. In DNA form, the CDR3 reads TGTGCCAGCAAAGGACAGGGAGACACCGGGGAGCTGTTTTTT. Protein: CASKGQGDTGELFF.

The V call is TRBV28, the J call TRBJ1-3; 8 bases agree with TRBD1. V gave up 6 bases and J gave up 0 bases; unmatched junction bases: 4. Germline lookup yields CDR1 MDHEN and CDR2 SYDVKM. The CDR3 is 15 residues long. In DNA form, the CDR3 reads TGTGCCAGCAGAGTCGACAGGGGCTCTGGAAACACCATATATTTT. Amino acid sequence: CASRVDRGSGNTIYF. The full variable domain, rest sourced from reference TRBV28 and TRBJ1-3, is DVKVTQSSRYLVKRTGEKVFLECVQDMDHENMFWYRQDPGLGLRLIYFSYDVKMKEKGDIPEGYSVSREKKERFSLILESASTNQTSMYLCASRVDRGSGNTIYFGEGSWLTVV.

This chain connects TRBV19 to TRBJ2-1; 12 nucleotides align to TRBD2. The CDR3 runs 16 residues. The ends lost 1 base at V and 4 bases at J; junction bases unmatched: 2. Germline V gives CDR1 LNHDA, CDR2 SQIVND (reference sequence). This chain's CDR3 is CASSIVGTSGYNEQFF. The DNA of the CDR3 is TGTGCCAGTAGTATAGTTGGGACTAGCGGGTACAATGAGCAGTTCTTC.

The V and J genes are TRBV5-5 and TRBJ1-1; 9 bases match TRBD1. V gave up 3 bases and J gave up 3 bases; unmatched junction bases: 12. The CDR3 runs to 17 residues. Germline CDR1 and CDR2: SGHKS and YYEKEE (reference sequence). The CDR3 DNA is TGTGCCAGCAGCTCGCTGGGACAGGGTATTTTCGACACTGAAGCTTTCTTT. It codes for CASSSLGQGIFDTEAFF.

This chain links TRBV6-1 with TRBJ1-6, with D unresolved. With 1 base removed from V and 11 bases from J, the gap between germline ends came to 12 bases. This CDR3 comprises 14 residues. Germline CDR1 MNHNS, CDR2 SASEGT. CDR3 sequence reads: CASSEDGSIAPLHF. The CDR3 region has the DNA TGTGCCAGCAGTGAAGACGGGTCCATTGCACCCCTCCACTTT.

The chain recombines TRBV18 with TRBJ1-2; TRBD1 matches at 9 bases. Germline V CDR1 and CDR2: KGHSH, LQKENI. The V gene end was trimmed by 1 base and the J gene end by 0 bases; junction bases not matched to a gene: 6. CDR3 length: 17 amino acids. The CDR3 DNA sequence: TGTGCCAGCTCACCACGAGAGACAGGGGGAACTAACTATGGCTACACCTTC. Translating gives CASSPRETGGTNYGYTF.

This clone occurred a few times. This same CDR3 is encoded by further DNA sequences in the sample. CDR3 sequence reads: CASSDRENTEAFF. CDR3 DNA sequence: TGTGCCAGCAGTGACAGGGAAAACACTGAAGCTTTCTTT. The chain carries TRBV6-4 and TRBJ1-1, with D unclear. CDR3 length equals 13 residues. Germline lookup yields CDR1 MRHNA and CDR2 SNTAGT. With 2 bases removed from V and 2 bases from J, the gap between germline ends came to 6 bases.

This clone appeared once. The chain joins TRBV19 to TRBJ2-7; no reliable D call. The CDR3 is 14 residues long. V shed 1 base and J shed 2 bases, with 9 bases lying between them. The germline V gene encodes CDR1 LNHDA and CDR2 SQIVND (reference sequence). The CDR3 sequence is CASSIVGPTYEQYF. In nucleotides, the CDR3 is TGTGCCAGTAGTATAGTCGGGCCCACCTACGAGCAGTACTTC.

The chain carries TRBV2 and TRBJ2-3; 13 bases fit TRBD2. Germline CDR1 and CDR2: SNHLY and FYNNEI. The junction had 11 bases not matched to a gene; V was cut back by 5 bases and J by 3 bases. This CDR3 has 18 amino acids. The CDR3 bases are TGTGCCAGCAGTTTTCCCCGGACTAGCGGGAGTTCTACAGATACGCAGTATTTT. The encoded protein is CASSFPRTSGSSTDTQYF.

The chain joins TRBV5-5 to TRBJ1-1; D uncertain. The CDR3 has 13 residues. Germline CDR1 and CDR2: SGHKS and YYEKEE (reference sequence). The V end was cut by 5 bases, the J end by 2 bases, with 10 bases between. The CDR3, as DNA: TGTGCCAGCAGACTCGACTTAAACACTGAAGCTTTCTTT. Protein product: CASRLDLNTEAFF.

The V call is TRBV11-2, the J call TRBJ2-1; no clear D gene. Germline V gives CDR1 SGHAT, CDR2 FQNNGV. The CDR3 totals 13 residues. Trimming took 3 bases from V and 7 from J, leaving 10 bases between them. CDR3 nucleotides: TGTGCCAGCAGCTTGGAACAGACGAATGAGCAGTTCTTC. Encoded protein: CASSLEQTNEQFF. The full variable domain, completed using reference TRBV11-2 and TRBJ2-1, is EAGVAQSPRYKIIEKRQSVAFWCNPISGHATLYWYQQILGQGPKLLIQFQNNGVVDDSQLPKDRFSAERLKGVDSTLKIQPAKLEDSAVYLCASSLEQTNEQFFGPGTRLTVL.

This clone was seen only a few times. The chain joins TRBV4-1 to TRBJ1-5, with D hard to call. Trimming pared 0 bases from V and 4 bases from J, leaving 13 bases between. Germline loops: CDR1 MGHRA, CDR2 YSYEKL. The length of the CDR3 is 16 residues. The chain's CDR3 is CASSQEGATINQPQHF. DNA for the CDR3: TGCGCCAGCAGCCAAGAGGGAGCCACGATAAATCAGCCCCAGCATTTT.

The rearrangement uses TRBV5-1 and TRBJ2-3, with 11 bases identical to TRBD1. The germline gives CDR1 SGHRS, CDR2 YFSETQ. Trimming took 4 bases from V and 4 from J; bases not matched to a gene: 8. The CDR3 runs 16 residues. CDR3: CASSPEGQGGADTQYF. CDR3 nucleotides: TGCGCCAGCAGCCCGGAGGGACAGGGGGGCGCAGATACGCAGTATTTT.

The chain joins TRBV21-1 to TRBJ1-2. TRBV21-1 is assigned pseudogene status. CDR3 length equals 9 residues. CDR3 residues: CASDGGYTF. In nucleotides, the CDR3 is TGTGCCAGCGATGGGGGCTACACCTTC.

V and J are TRBV6-1 and TRBJ2-7, with D possibly being TRBD2 (6 bases). The germline gives CDR1 MNHNS, CDR2 SASEGT. The length of the CDR3 is 14 residues. Between the trimmed V and J ends, which lost 5 bases and 3 bases, there was a span of 14 bases. CDR3 amino acids: CASSPGLASYEQYF. The CDR3 DNA sequence: TGTGCCAGCAGTCCGGGACTCGCGAGCTACGAGCAGTACTTC.

This chain joins TRBV5-1 and TRBJ2-3; maybe TRBD2 (6 bases). V shed 7 bases and J shed 4 bases, with 13 bases lying between them. Germline CDR1 and CDR2: SGHRS and YFSETQ. CDR3 size: 13 residues. The CDR3 nucleotides read TGCGCCAGCGGTTACGGGAGCCCAGATACGCAGTATTTT. Translating gives CASGYGSPDTQYF.

The V and J genes are TRBV11-2 and TRBJ2-3, with 8 bases identical to TRBD2. V trimming: 5 bases; J trimming: 6 bases; junction bases outside the gene matches: 7. The CDR3 loop spans 14 amino acids. CDR1 is SGHAT, CDR2 FQNNGV, per germline. The CDR3 loop reads CASSLAGGRDTQYF. CDR3 coding DNA: TGTGCCAGCAGCCTCGCGGGAGGTCGTGATACGCAGTATTTT.